Described below is a single T cell receptor beta chain sequence and its context. Its matching antigen is unknown. The repertoire was sequenced with immunoSEQ multiplex PCR; TCRdb's copy has only in-frame clones and lacks some. In the table there are about 270,000 clones, 65% to 85% of which are singletons. This sample is part of a study of cytotoxic CD8 clonotypes in ibrutinib-treated CLL. The overall study: Response samples were drawn at a median of around 11 months of treatment, range 6 to 36. The study recorded mean values of around 250,000 productive templates and approximately 94,000 productive rearrangements per sample. Notes on the study in general: Clonality rose at ibrutinib response and fell back toward baseline at progression.

The ends were cut back, 1 base at V and 5 bases at J, with 7 bases in the middle. The CDR3 sequence is 13 residues long. Germline V gene data show CDR1 as SGHAT and CDR2 as FQNNGV. The specimen was PBMCs, collected at disease progression, from a patient treated with ibrutinib. This chain links TRBV11-2 with TRBJ2-3; D unclear. This TCR was sampled from a human donor with chronic lymphocytic leukemia. CDR3: CASSLASIDTQYF. The CDR3 DNA reads TGTGCCAGCAGCTTAGCGTCGATAGATACGCAGTATTTT.